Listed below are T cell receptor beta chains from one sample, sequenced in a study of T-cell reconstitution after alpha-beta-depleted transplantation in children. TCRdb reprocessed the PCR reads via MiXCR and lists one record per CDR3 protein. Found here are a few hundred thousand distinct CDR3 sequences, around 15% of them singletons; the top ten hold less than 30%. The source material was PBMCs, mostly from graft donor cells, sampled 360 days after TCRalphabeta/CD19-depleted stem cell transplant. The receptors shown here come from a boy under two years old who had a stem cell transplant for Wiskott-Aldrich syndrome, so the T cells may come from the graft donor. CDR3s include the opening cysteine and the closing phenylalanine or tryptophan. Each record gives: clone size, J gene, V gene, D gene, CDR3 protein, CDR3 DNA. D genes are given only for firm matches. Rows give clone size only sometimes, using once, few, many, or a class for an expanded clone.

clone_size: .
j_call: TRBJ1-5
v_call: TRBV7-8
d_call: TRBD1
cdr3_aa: CASSRTGARPQHF
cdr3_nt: TGTGCCAGCAGCCGTACAGGGGCCCGGCCCCAGCATTTT

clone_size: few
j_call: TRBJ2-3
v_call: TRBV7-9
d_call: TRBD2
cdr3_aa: CASSSNLKRELDTQYF
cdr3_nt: TGTGCCAGCAGCTCAAATCTTAAGCGGGAGTTGGATACGCAGTATTTT

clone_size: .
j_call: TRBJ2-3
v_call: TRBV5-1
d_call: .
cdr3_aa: CASSSQPGHSTF
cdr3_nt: TGCGCCAGCAGCTCTCAGCCGGGACATTCCACTTTT

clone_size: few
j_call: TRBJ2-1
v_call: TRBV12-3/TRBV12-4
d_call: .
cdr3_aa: CASSLSRGGLSGSYNEQFF
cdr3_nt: TGTGCCAGCAGTCTCAGTCGGGGAGGCCTTAGCGGCTCCTACAATGAGCAGTTCTTC

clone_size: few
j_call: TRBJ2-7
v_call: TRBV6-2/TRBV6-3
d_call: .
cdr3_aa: CASSWVLKPYEQYF
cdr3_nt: TGTGCCAGCAGTTGGGTCTTAAAGCCCTACGAGCAGTACTTC

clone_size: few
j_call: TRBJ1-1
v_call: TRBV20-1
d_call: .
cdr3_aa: CSARVGEGEAFF
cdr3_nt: TGCAGTGCTAGAGTTGGGGAGGGCGAAGCTTTCTTT

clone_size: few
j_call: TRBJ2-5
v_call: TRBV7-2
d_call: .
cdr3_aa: CASSRSWQETQYF
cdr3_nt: TGTGCCAGCAGCCGTTCCTGGCAAGAGACCCAGTACTTC

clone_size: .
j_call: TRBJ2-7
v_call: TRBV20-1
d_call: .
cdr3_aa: CSPGVPYEQYF
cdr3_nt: TGCAGCCCCGGGGTGCCCTACGAGCAGTACTTC

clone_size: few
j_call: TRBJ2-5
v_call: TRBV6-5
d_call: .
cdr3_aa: CASSYSRGTSETQYF
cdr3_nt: TGTGCCAGCAGTTACTCACGAGGGACTTCAGAGACCCAGTACTTC

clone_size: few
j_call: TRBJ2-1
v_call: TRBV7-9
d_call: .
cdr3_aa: CASSLRPPEQFF
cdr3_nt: TGTGCCAGCAGCTTGCGGCCACCTGAGCAGTTCTTC

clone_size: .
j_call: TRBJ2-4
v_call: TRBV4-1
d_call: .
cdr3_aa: CASSQVWGELAKNIQYF
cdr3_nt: TGCGCCAGCAGCCAAGTCTGGGGGGAGCTAGCCAAAAACATTCAGTACTTC

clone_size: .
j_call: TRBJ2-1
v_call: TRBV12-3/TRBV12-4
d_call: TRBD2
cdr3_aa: CASSPSGTRYNEQFF
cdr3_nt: TGTGCCAGCAGTCCGAGCGGGACTCGCTACAATGAGCAGTTCTTC

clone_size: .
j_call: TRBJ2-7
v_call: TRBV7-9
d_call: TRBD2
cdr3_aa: CASSLRLAGGPGEQYF
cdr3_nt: TGTGCCAGCAGCTTGAGGCTGGCGGGGGGGCCTGGAGAGCAGTACTTC

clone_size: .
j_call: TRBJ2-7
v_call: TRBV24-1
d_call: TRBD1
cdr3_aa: CATSRTGGKEYEEYF
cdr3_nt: TGTGCCACCTCCAGAACAGGGGGTAAAGAGTACGAGGAGTACTTC

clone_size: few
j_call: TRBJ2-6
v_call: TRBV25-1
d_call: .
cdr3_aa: CASSDPRGPGANVLTF
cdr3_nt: TGTGCCAGCAGTGACCCGAGGGGCCCTGGGGCCAACGTCCTGACTTTC

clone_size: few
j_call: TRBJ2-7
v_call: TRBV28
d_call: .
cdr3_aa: CASTQGQRGFGQYF
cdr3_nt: TGTGCCAGCACCCAGGGGCAGAGGGGGTTCGGGCAGTACTTC

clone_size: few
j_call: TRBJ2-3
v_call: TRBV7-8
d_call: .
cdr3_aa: CASSSIEGGTTDTQYF
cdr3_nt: TGTGCCAGCAGCTCAATAGAGGGCGGAACCACAGATACGCAGTATTTT

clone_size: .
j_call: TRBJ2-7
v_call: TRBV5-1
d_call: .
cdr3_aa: CASSSLTGGHPQYF
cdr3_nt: TGCGCCAGCAGCTCCTTAACGGGGGGCCACCCGCAGTACTTC

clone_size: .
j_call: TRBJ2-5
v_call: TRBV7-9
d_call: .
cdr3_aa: CASSSDRLLVRETQYF
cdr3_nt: TGTGCCAGCAGCTCGGATCGACTACTAGTGAGGGAGACCCAGTACTTC

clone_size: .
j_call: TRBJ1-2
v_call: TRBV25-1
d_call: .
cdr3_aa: CASSLGRPNYGYTF
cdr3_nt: TGTGCCAGCAGCCTGGGACGGCCTAACTATGGCTACACCTTC

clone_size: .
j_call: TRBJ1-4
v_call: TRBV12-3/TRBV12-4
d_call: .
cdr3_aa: CASSLVSGFRVEKLFF
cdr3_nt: TGTGCCAGCAGTTTAGTGTCAGGCTTTAGGGTCGAAAAACTGTTTTTT